The 20 T cell receptor beta chains in this list originate from one sample, sequenced in a study of blood T cell repertoires in COVID-19. The repertoire was sequenced with immunoSEQ multiplex PCR; TCRdb's copy has only in-frame clones and lacks some. Among about 70,000 clones listed, over 70% were seen once. The sequencing sample was made of peripheral blood. The source of these receptors is a man in his sixties or seventies with acute or convalescent COVID-19.

The chain employs TRBV3-1 (or the pseudogene TRBV3-2) and TRBJ2-1; 10 bases align to TRBD2. V lost 3 bases to trimming and J lost 4 bases; unmatched junction nucleotides: 6. Germline CDR1 and CDR2: LGHDT and YNNKEL (reference sequence). This CDR3 spans 16 amino acids. As DNA, the CDR3 is TGTGCCAGCAGCCAGCAGTCGGGACTAGCGTACAATGAGCAGTTCTTC. Its protein product is CASSQQSGLAYNEQFF.

V and J are TRBV19 and TRBJ2-7; weak D call: TRBD1 (5 bases). CDR1 is LNHDA and CDR2 is SQIVND in the germline V gene (reference sequence). This CDR3 spans 15 amino acids. Trimming removed 1 base at V and 0 bases at J, with 10 bases between. The CDR3 region is CASSIGVTDSYEQYF. Here the CDR3 DNA reads TGTGCCAGTAGTATAGGTGTGACAGACTCCTACGAGCAGTACTTC.

This chain links TRBV5-1 with TRBJ1-1, with 7 bases aligning to TRBD1. The CDR3 is made up of 15 amino acids. CDR1 and CDR2 from the germline V gene are SGHRS and YFSETQ. J was trimmed by 10 bases and V by 5 bases; bases with no gene match: 17. Written as DNA, the CDR3 is TGCGCCAGCAGTCTGTTAGGGTTTGGACAGGAAGGAGCTTTCTTT. It specifies CASSLLGFGQEGAFF.

V usage is TRBV24-1 and J usage is TRBJ2-3; 11 positions match TRBD2. The V gene end was trimmed by 7 bases and the J gene end by 5 bases; junction bases not matched to a gene: 4. The germline CDR1 and CDR2 sequences are KGHDR and SFDVKD. The CDR3 has 14 amino acids. CDR3 coding DNA: TGTGCCACCAGAGGACTAGCGGGCGGAGATACGCAGTATTTT. Translating it yields CATRGLAGGDTQYF.

The chain has TRBV4-1 and TRBJ2-2; no clear D. Germline V lookup: CDR1 MGHRA, CDR2 YSYEKL. Trimming removed 2 bases at V and 9 bases at J, with 22 bases between. The CDR3 extends over 17 amino acids. The CDR3 DNA follows: TGCGCCAGCAGCCAACCATCCTCGCTAAACCGCGAACGGGAGCTGTTTTTT. Protein product: CASSQPSSLNRERELFF.

This chain joins TRBV5-6 and TRBJ2-1; D is uncertain. The CDR3 spans 12 residues. V gave up 3 bases and J gave up 7 bases, with 8 bases separating them. Germline values: CDR1 SGHDT, CDR2 YYEEEE. As DNA, the CDR3 is TGTGCCAGCAGCTCTCTTTCGAATGAGCAGTTCTTC. This sequence encodes CASSSLSNEQFF.

The chain joins TRBV15 to TRBJ2-5; D is uncertain. V lost 1 base, J lost 2 bases, and 8 bases lay in between. Germline CDR1 reads LNHNV; CDR2 reads YYDKDF (reference sequence). The CDR3 has 14 residues. As DNA, the CDR3 is TGTGCCACCAGCAGAGGGCGAGCGCAAGAGACCCAGTACTTC. It is translated as CATSRGRAQETQYF.

This clone was detected a few times. The V call is TRBV27, the J call TRBJ2-1; no definite D call. V was pared by 5 bases and J by 0 bases, with 11 bases between. This CDR3 has 15 amino acids. The V gene's germline CDR1 is MNHEY and CDR2 SMNVEV (reference sequence). CDR3 region: CASSTTISSYNEQFF. CDR3 nucleotides: TGTGCCAGCAGTACGACAATCAGCTCCTACAATGAGCAGTTCTTC.

V usage is TRBV4-1 and J usage is TRBJ1-5, with TRBD1 matching 8 bases. The length of the CDR3 is 16 residues. Germline values: CDR1 MGHRA, CDR2 YSYEKL. V lost 3 bases and J lost 3; bases outside the gene matches: 7. The CDR3: CASSHRQGTLNQPQHF. CDR3 coding DNA: TGCGCCAGCAGCCATAGACAGGGGACCCTCAATCAGCCCCAGCATTTT.

The chain joins TRBV20-1 to TRBJ2-7, with 14 bases fitting TRBD2. CDR1 DFQATT and CDR2 SNEGSKA come from the germline V gene (reference sequence). Trimming took 3 bases from V and 4 from J; bases not matched to a gene: 8. The CDR3 is 16 amino acids. CDR3: CSASALTSGRGYEQYF. The CDR3, as DNA: TGCAGTGCTAGTGCCCTGACTAGCGGGAGGGGTTACGAGCAGTACTTC.

The chain has TRBV11-2 and TRBJ2-7; D is possibly TRBD2 (6 bases). CDR3 size: 15 residues. Germline values: CDR1 SGHAT, CDR2 FQNNGV. The germline V and J ends were trimmed by 0 bases and 5 bases, with 14 bases remaining between them. The CDR3 loop reads CASSLEGLTFNEQYF. In DNA, the CDR3 is TGTGCCAGCAGCTTAGAGGGACTTACCTTTAACGAGCAGTACTTC.

V usage is TRBV10-1 and J usage is TRBJ2-7; D might be TRBD2 (5 bases). The CDR3 covers 14 residues. In germline, CDR1 is WNHNN, CDR2 SYGVQD (reference sequence). V lost 2 bases and J 5 bases, leaving 13 bases between the germline ends. The DNA of the CDR3 is TGCGCCAGCAGTGAGCCATCCTCGGGAAACGAGCAGTACTTC. This translates into CASSEPSSGNEQYF.

The chain combines TRBV6-5 with TRBJ1-4; D is uncertain. CDR1 and CDR2 from the germline V gene are MNHEY and SVGAGI. The CDR3 extends over 16 amino acids. V was cut by 0 bases and J by 0 bases, with 8 bases left in between. Here the CDR3 reads CASSYSPSATNEKLFF. The CDR3, as DNA: TGTGCCAGCAGTTACTCTCCGTCAGCAACTAATGAAAAACTGTTTTTT.

There are a few counts of this clone. V gene TRBV28 combines with J gene TRBJ1-2; D uncertain. CDR1 MDHEN and CDR2 SYDVKM come from the germline V gene. Trimming removed 3 bases at V and 2 bases at J, with 10 bases between. The CDR3 has 14 residues. The CDR3, as DNA: TGTGCCAGCAGTTTGGAGCCTGGGAACTATGGCTACACCTTC. This encodes CASSLEPGNYGYTF.

This chain uses TRBV11-2 with TRBJ2-3; TRBD2 matches at 8 bases. Per the germline V gene, CDR1 is SGHAT and CDR2 is FQNNGV. The ends lost 2 bases at V and 1 base at J; junction bases unmatched: 2. The CDR3 length is 15 residues. The CDR3 DNA reads TGTGCCAGCAGCTTACAACTAGCGGGCACAGATACGCAGTATTTT. Translated, it gives CASSLQLAGTDTQYF.

The CDR3 loop reads CASSRRMNTEAFF. The CDR3 DNA reads TGTGCCAGCAGCCGGCGGATGAACACTGAAGCTTTCTTT. The chain links TRBV7-8 to TRBJ1-1; D unresolved. Germline assignment: CDR1 SGHVS and CDR2 FQNEAQ. CDR3 size: 13 residues. Deletions cut 5 bases from V and 0 bases from J, with 7 bases between.

The gene calls are TRBV10-3 and TRBJ2-3; tentative D call: TRBD2 (5 bases). CDR1 ENHRY and CDR2 SYGVKD come from the germline V gene. The CDR3 is 14 residues long. V was cut by 6 bases and J by 4 bases, with 14 bases left in between. Here the CDR3 DNA reads TGTGCCATCAGGGACTCCGGGAATGCAGATACGCAGTATTTT. This sequence encodes CAIRDSGNADTQYF.

The V gene is TRBV9, the J gene TRBJ2-1; D possibly corresponds to TRBD2 (7 bases). Germline CDR1 SGDLS, CDR2 YYNGEE. This CDR3 contains 15 residues. Trimming left V 3 bases short and J 4 bases short, with 14 bases between. CDR3 loop: CASSESGTPYNEQFF. The CDR3 bases are TGTGCCAGCAGCGAAAGCGGGACACCTTACAATGAGCAGTTCTTC.

CDR3: CASSPPGTDNYGYTF. The DNA of the CDR3 is TGTGCCAGCTCACCACCAGGGACAGATAACTATGGCTACACCTTC. The chain couples TRBV18 to TRBJ1-2; TRBD1 aligns across 7 bases. CDR3 length: 15 amino acids. Per the germline V gene, CDR1 is KGHSH and CDR2 is LQKENI. V lost 0 bases and J lost 1; bases outside the gene matches: 2.

This chain joins TRBV6-4 and TRBJ1-1, with TRBD1 matching 10 bases. Germline values: CDR1 MRHNA, CDR2 SNTAGT. The trim removed 6 bases at V and 5 bases at J, leaving 3 bases unmatched. The CDR3 has 13 amino acids. CDR3 sequence reads: CASRGQGETEAFF. CDR3 nucleotide sequence: TGTGCCAGCAGAGGACAGGGGGAGACTGAAGCTTTCTTT.